What follows is one T cell receptor (beta chain) and its context. Its antigen is not identified. This entry comes from a study of lymphopenia after photon versus proton radiotherapy. Study observations and caveats: Relative stability marked proton patients; photon patients lost diversity and naive cells. After the lymphocyte nadir, photon-treated repertoires showed oligoclonal expansion, especially of CD8+ Temra cells. Better survival with proton therapy was suggested as possible, not demonstrated.

CDR1 and CDR2 from the germline V gene are PRHDT and FYEKMQ (reference sequence). The CDR3 covers 13 residues. V gave up 10 bases and J gave up 2 bases; unmatched junction bases: 5. Only in-frame clones appear in the TCRdb table, and some are missing; sequencing was by immunoSEQ multiplex PCR. The sample lists 25,000 to 35,000 clones; roughly nine tenths were seen once. The specimen was peripheral blood, collected from a patient treated with photon-based radiotherapy. The chain links TRBV13 to TRBJ2-5, with 9 bases lining up with TRBD1. The TCR was taken from a woman between 50 and 59 years old with pancreatic cancer. Written as DNA, the CDR3 is TGTGCCACCGGGACAGGGCTACAAGAGACCCAGTACTTC. It is translated as CATGTGLQETQYF.